This TCR beta chain originates from a study of T-cell memory formation after mild COVID-19. Study context: Clusters of TCRs were largely donor specific.

Researchers used 5'RACE with constant-segment primers to make TCR alpha and TCR beta cDNA libraries that carry sample barcodes and UMIs. In TCRdb, the 5' RACE reads were re-called with MiXCR into one record per CDR3 protein. The data contain roughly 400,000 distinct CDR3 sequences, approximately 25% of them seen just once; the ten biggest clones take up 8.8%. Points from the study as a whole: Contracting CD8+ clones were enriched in EMRA, CD4+ mainly in CM and EM.

The germline gives CDR1 KGHDR, CDR2 SFDVKD. The CDR3 is 12 residues long. With 4 bases removed from V and 6 bases from J, the gap between germline ends came to 7 bases. This clonotype appeared once. Its antigen is unidentified. V gene TRBV24-1 combines with J gene TRBJ2-3; no reliable D call. This clonotype originated in an adult woman who had mild COVID-19 (a few samples of this study predate the infection). Cell type and time point are not known. The sequenced sample consisted of PBMCs or a T cell subset sorted from them (not recorded which). For the CDR3, the DNA is TGTGCCACCAGTGACAGGCCCGATACGCAGTATTTT. It translates to CATSDRPDTQYF.